This T cell receptor (beta chain) was recovered during a study of T cell responses to AZD1222 COVID-19 vaccine. General observations from the study: Seropositive at baseline were only a handful of AZD1222 recipients.

Details on this clone: Its specificity is unknown.

The germline V gene encodes CDR1 KGHSH and CDR2 LQKENI. The CDR3 is made up of 14 amino acids. Trimming stripped 2 bases from V and 6 bases from J, with 11 bases between. Produced via immunoSEQ multiplex PCR; TCRdb's table is partial and in-frame only. This repertoire shows roughly 150,000 clones, around 85% found once; its top ten account for 0.85% to 1.2%. The source of this sequence is an adult who received the AZD1222 COVID-19 vaccine. The gene calls are TRBV18 and TRBJ1-5; tentatively, D is TRBD1 (5 bases). The sequenced sample was peripheral blood, obtained 28 days after the second AZD1222 dose. CDR3 sequence (DNA): TGTGCCAGCTCACCATTGGGGGTAGGTCAGCCCCAGCATTTT. It is translated as CASSPLGVGQPQHF.